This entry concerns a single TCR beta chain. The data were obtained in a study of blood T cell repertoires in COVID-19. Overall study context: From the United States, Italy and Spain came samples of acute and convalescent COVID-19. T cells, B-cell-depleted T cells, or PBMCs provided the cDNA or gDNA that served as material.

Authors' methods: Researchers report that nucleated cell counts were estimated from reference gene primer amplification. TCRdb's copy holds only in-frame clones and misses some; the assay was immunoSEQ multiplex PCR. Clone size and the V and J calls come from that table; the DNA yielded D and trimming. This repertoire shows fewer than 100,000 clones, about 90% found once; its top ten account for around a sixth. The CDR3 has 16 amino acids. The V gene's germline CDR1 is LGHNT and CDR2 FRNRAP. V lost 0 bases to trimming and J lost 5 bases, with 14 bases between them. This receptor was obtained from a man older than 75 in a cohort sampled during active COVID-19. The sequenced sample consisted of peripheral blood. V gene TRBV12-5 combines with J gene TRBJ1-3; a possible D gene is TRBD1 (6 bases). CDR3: CASGLVHVGARNTIYF. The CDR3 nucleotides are TGTGCTAGTGGTTTGGTTCATGTGGGGGCTCGAAACACCATATATTTT.